This T cell receptor (beta chain) came from a study of CD8 T cells in Susac syndrome. Random hexamers served to reverse transcribe roughly 0.45 to 1 ug RNA. TCRdb recomputed calls from the immunoSEQ multiplex PCR reads with MiXCR, one row per CDR3 protein. The table lists 200,000 to 300,000 distinct CDR3 sequences, about 96% of them singletons. Trimming removed 6 bases from V and 0 bases from J; junction bases left unmatched: 1. CDR1 is SGHVS, CDR2 FQNEAQ, per germline. The CDR3 length is 14 residues. This rearrangement joins TRBV7-8 to TRBJ2-1; 8 bases fit TRBD1. This TCR came from a human donor with Susac syndrome. Sequencing input: CD4+ T cells from PBMCs. The CDR3 DNA sequence: TGTGCCAGCAGGGACAGGGACTCCTACAATGAGCAGTTCTTC. It codes for CASRDRDSYNEQFF.